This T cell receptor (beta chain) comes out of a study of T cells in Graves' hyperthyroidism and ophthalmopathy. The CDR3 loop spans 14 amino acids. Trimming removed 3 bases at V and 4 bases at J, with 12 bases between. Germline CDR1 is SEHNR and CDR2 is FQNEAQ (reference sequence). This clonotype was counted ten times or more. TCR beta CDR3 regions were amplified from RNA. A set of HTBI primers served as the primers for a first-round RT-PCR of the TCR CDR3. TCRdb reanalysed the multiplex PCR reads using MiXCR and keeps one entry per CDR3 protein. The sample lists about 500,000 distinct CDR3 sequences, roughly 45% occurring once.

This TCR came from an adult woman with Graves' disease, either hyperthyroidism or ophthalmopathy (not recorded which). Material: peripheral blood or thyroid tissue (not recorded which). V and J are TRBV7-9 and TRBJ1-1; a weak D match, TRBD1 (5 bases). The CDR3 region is CASSLGPEATEAFF. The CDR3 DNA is TGTGCCAGCAGCTTGGGGCCAGAGGCCACTGAAGCTTTCTTT.